The present T cell receptor (beta chain) was sequenced within a study of T cell responses to AZD1222 COVID-19 vaccine. The CDR3 runs 17 residues. CDR1 is MNHEY and CDR2 is SVGEGT in the germline V gene. The V gene end was trimmed by 4 bases and the J gene end by 4 bases; junction bases not matched to a gene: 13. Clones were sequenced by immunoSEQ multiplex PCR, and TCRdb holds only the in-frame ones, with some missing. The sample shows 130,000 to 150,000 clones, about 90% of them seen only once. This clone was recorded once. Its specificity is not known. Points from the study as a whole: A reported finding is that nearly half of spike-specific TCRs target unmutated variant regions. Baseline testing showed seropositivity in only six AZD1222 recipients. Clonal diversity was possibly underestimated, and white British individuals and females predominated among donors.

Sequencing used peripheral blood, obtained on day 0 of AZD1222 vaccination. The rearrangement uses TRBV6-2 or TRBV6-3 and TRBJ2-3; TRBD1 aligns across 8 bases. This receptor was obtained from an adult in good health. The CDR3 DNA reads TGTGCCAGCAGTTGGGTCGGACAGGGAAATGAGGCAGATACGCAGTATTTT. This gives the protein CASSWVGQGNEADTQYF.